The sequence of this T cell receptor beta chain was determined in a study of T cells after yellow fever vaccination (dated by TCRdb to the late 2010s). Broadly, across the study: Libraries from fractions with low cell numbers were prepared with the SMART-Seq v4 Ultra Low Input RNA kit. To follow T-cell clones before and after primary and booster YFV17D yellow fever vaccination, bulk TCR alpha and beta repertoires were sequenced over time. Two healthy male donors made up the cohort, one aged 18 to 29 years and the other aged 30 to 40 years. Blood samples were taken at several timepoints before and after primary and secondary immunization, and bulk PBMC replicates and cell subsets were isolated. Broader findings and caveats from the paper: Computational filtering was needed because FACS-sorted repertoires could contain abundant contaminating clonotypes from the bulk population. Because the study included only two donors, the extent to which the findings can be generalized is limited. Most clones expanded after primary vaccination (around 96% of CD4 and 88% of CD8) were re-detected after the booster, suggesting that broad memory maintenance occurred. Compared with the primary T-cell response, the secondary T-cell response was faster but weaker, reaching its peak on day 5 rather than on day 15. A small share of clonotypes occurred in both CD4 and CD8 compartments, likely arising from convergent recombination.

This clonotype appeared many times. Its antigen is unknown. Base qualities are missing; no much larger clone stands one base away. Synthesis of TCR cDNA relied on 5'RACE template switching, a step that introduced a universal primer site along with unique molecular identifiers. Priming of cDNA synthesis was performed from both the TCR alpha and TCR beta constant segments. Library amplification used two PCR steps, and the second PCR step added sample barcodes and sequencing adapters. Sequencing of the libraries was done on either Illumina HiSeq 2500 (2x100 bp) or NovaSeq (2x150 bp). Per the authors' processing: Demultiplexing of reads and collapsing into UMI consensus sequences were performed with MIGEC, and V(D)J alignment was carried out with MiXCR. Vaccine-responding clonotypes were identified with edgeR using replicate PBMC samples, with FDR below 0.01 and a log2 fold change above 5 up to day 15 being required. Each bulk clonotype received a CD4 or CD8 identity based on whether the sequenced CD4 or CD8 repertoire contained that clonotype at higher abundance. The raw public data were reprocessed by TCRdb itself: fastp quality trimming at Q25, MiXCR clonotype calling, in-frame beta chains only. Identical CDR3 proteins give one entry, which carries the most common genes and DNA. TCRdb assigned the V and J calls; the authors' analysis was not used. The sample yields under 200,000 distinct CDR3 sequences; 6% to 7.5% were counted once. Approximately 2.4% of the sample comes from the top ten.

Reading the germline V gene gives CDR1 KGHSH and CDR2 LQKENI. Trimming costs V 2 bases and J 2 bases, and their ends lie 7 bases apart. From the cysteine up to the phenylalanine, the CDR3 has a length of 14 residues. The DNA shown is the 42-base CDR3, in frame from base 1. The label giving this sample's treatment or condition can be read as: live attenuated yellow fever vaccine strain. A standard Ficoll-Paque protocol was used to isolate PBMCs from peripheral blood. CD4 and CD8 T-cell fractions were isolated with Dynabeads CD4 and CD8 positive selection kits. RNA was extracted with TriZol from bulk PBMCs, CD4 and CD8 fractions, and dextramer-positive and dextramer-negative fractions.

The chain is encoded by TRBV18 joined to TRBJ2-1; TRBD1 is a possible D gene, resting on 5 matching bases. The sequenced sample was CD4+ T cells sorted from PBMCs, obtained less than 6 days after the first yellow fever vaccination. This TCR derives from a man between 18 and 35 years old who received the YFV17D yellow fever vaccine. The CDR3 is CASSPDRTYNEQFF. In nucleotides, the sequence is TGTGCCAGCTCACCAGACAGAACCTACAATGAGCAGTTCTTC. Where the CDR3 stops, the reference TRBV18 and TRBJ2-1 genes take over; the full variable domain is NAGVMQNPRHLVRRRGQEARLRCSPMKGHSHVYWYRQLPEEGLKFMVYLQKENIIDESGMPKERFSAEFPKEGPSILRIQQVVRGDSAAYFCASSPDRTYNEQFFGPGTRLTVL.